What follows are 27 T cell receptor beta chains derived from one specimen sequenced in a study of circulating and synovial CD4+ cells in juvenile arthritis. Generated by immunoSEQ multiplex PCR, the TCRdb table keeps only in-frame clones and is missing some. The sample includes approximately 35,000 clones, 90% to 95% of them seen just once. Specimen: CD4+ T cells from blood. Source of these receptors: a human donor with juvenile idiopathic arthritis.

This chain links TRBV5-6 with TRBJ1-1; 9 nucleotides align to TRBD1. V was pared by 3 bases and J by 3 bases, with 9 bases of the junction left unmatched. Germline CDR1 and CDR2: SGHDT and YYEEEE. CDR3 length: 16 residues. This CDR3 is CASSSQTGGVDTEAFF. The CDR3 nucleotides read TGTGCCAGCAGCTCCCAGACAGGGGGAGTGGACACTGAAGCTTTCTTT.

V is TRBV29-1 and J is TRBJ1-4, with no clear D. CDR1 is SQVTM, CDR2 ANQGSEA, per germline. CDR3 size: 11 residues. V lost 4 bases and J lost 7, with 7 bases in between. The CDR3: CSVVVGEKLFF. The CDR3 nucleotides are TGCAGCGTTGTAGTTGGTGAAAAACTGTTTTTT.

The rearrangement links TRBV7-2 to TRBJ2-3, with D perhaps TRBD2 (6 bases). V lost 0 bases to trimming and J lost 9 bases, with 13 bases between them. Germline V gives CDR1 SGHTA, CDR2 FQGNSA. This CDR3 is 14 amino acids long. The DNA of the CDR3 is TGTGCCAGCAGCTTAGCGCGATCCAGCGGGACGCAGTATTTT. Its translation is CASSLARSSGTQYF.

The J gene is TRBJ1-1, the V gene TRBV5-1; D is unresolved. Germline V CDR1 and CDR2: SGHRS, YFSETQ. The length of the CDR3 is 15 residues. V was pared by 2 bases and J by 1 base, with 12 bases between. The CDR3 DNA reads as TGCGCCAGCAGCTTATCTACAGAGTGGAACACTGAAGCTTTCTTT. Amino acids: CASSLSTEWNTEAFF.

Remarks on this clone: The sample has other DNA sequences that encode this CDR3 too. The rearrangement joins TRBV5-4 to TRBJ2-7; 8 nucleotides align to TRBD2. Unmatched junction bases numbered 19, after V lost 1 base and J lost 4 bases. The CDR3 totals 19 residues. The germline gives CDR1 SGHNT, CDR2 YYREEE (reference sequence). The CDR3 DNA reads TGTGCCAGCAGCTTGCGGGCAGGGTGGGGGTTAGCGGGGAATTACGAGCAGTACTTC. Its translation: CASSLRAGWGLAGNYEQYF.

The chain couples TRBV7-9 to TRBJ1-3; the D is unclear. Trimming cost V 4 bases and J 11 bases, with 12 bases left between them. Germline values: CDR1 SEHNR, CDR2 FQNEAQ (reference sequence). The CDR3 is made up of 12 amino acids. The CDR3 DNA reads TGTGCCAGCAGCTCCGCGCGGGGTGCCATATATTTT. It specifies CASSSARGAIYF.

This chain uses TRBV4-2 with TRBJ2-3; 8 positions agree with TRBD2. CDR1 and CDR2 (germline): LGHNA, YNFKEQ. J was trimmed by 6 bases and V by 2 bases; bases with no gene match: 7. CDR3 length: 15 residues. DNA of the CDR3: TGTGCCAGCAGCCAATCAGCCGGGGGGGCGGATACGCAGTATTTT. Translated, it gives CASSQSAGGADTQYF.

The chain is built from TRBV7-2 and TRBJ2-3; TRBD2 matches at 9 bases. CDR3 length: 16 residues. Germline CDR1 reads SGHTA; CDR2 reads FQGNSA. V trimming: 2 bases; J trimming: 7 bases; junction bases outside the gene matches: 10. The CDR3 reads CASSLQSAGGRNTQYF. Written as DNA, the CDR3 is TGTGCCAGCAGCTTACAATCAGCGGGAGGACGTAATACGCAGTATTTT.

This sequence joins TRBV28 and TRBJ2-4; 8 bases align to TRBD2. The CDR3 loop spans 17 amino acids. V lost 2 bases and J lost 2; bases outside the gene matches: 8. Germline V lookup: CDR1 MDHEN, CDR2 SYDVKM. The CDR3 DNA sequence: TGTGCCAGCAGTTTAGGCAGCGGGAGAAAGACCAAAAACATTCAGTACTTC. This codes for CASSLGSGRKTKNIQYF.

The CDR3 nucleotides read TGTGCCAGCAGTGAATTACGGGGACAGCCCCAGCATTTT. This translates into CASSELRGQPQHF. V gene TRBV2 combines with J gene TRBJ1-5, with D uncertain. Germline V lookup: CDR1 SNHLY, CDR2 FYNNEI. V was pared by 2 bases and J by 7 bases, with 9 bases between. This CDR3 is built from 13 residues.

The chain carries TRBV18 and TRBJ1-1, with D unclear. CDR1 KGHSH and CDR2 LQKENI come from the germline V gene. The CDR3 is 14 residues long. Trimming took off 1 base at V and 10 bases at J, with 16 bases between the two ends. The CDR3: CASSPQGKSPGAFF. In DNA form, the CDR3 reads TGTGCCAGCTCACCACAAGGTAAATCCCCGGGAGCTTTCTTT.

The chain links TRBV9 to TRBJ2-3; TRBD2 might be the D (6 bases). V dropped 0 bases and J dropped 2 bases, with 7 bases sitting between them. The CDR3 has 14 amino acids. The germline CDR1 and CDR2 sequences are SGDLS and YYNGEE. CDR3 DNA: TGTGCCAGCAGCGTAGCGGGAGTCACAGATACGCAGTATTTT. This codes for CASSVAGVTDTQYF.

In this sample, this clone turned up once. The J gene is TRBJ1-1, the V gene TRBV6-1, with D perhaps matching TRBD1 (5 bases). The length of the CDR3 is 12 residues. V lost 7 bases, J lost 1 base, and 7 bases lay in between. Germline CDR1 MNHNS, CDR2 SASEGT. The CDR3 nucleotides are TGTGCCAGCAATGGGGCGAACACTGAAGCTTTCTTT. It yields the protein CASNGANTEAFF.

V is TRBV28 and J is TRBJ1-3; no firm D call. Germline V gives CDR1 MDHEN, CDR2 SYDVKM. The CDR3 has 15 residues. V lost 5 bases to trimming and J lost 0 bases, with 11 bases between them. This CDR3 reads CASSIGTSSGNTIYF. CDR3 DNA sequence: TGTGCCAGCAGTATAGGTACTAGCTCTGGAAACACCATATATTTT.

The V gene is TRBV5-5, the J gene TRBJ1-2; 8 nucleotides agree with TRBD1. Trimming cost V 3 bases and J 4 bases; bases outside gene matches: 5. The CDR3 has 14 amino acids. Germline V lookup: CDR1 SGHKS, CDR2 YYEKEE (reference sequence). The CDR3 here is CASSSQGATYGYTF. The CDR3 DNA sequence: TGTGCCAGCAGCTCCCAGGGGGCTACCTATGGCTACACCTTC.

This chain joins TRBV6-5 and TRBJ1-1; 7 bases agree with TRBD1. The CDR3 consists of 15 residues. Germline loops: CDR1 MNHEY, CDR2 SVGAGI. The V segment lost 6 bases and the J segment 3 bases; nucleotides outside the gene matches: 10. CDR3 sequence (DNA): TGTGCCAGCAGACAAGACAGGGTAGGGGACACTGAAGCTTTCTTT. Amino acid sequence: CASRQDRVGDTEAFF.

This clone was seen a single time. The chain carries TRBV10-3 and TRBJ2-3; D not resolved. In germline, CDR1 is ENHRY, CDR2 SYGVKD. The CDR3 is 11 residues long. Trimming left V 3 bases short and J 5 bases short, with 3 bases between. The DNA of the CDR3 is TGTGCCATCAGTGACGGAGATACGCAGTATTTT. Amino acid sequence: CAISDGDTQYF.

This clone was observed once. The genes are TRBV7-2 and TRBJ1-1, with D perhaps matching TRBD1 (6 bases). This CDR3 is built from 14 residues. Germline CDR1 SGHTA, CDR2 FQGNSA. V lost 2 bases and J lost 7, with 14 bases in between. Here the CDR3 DNA reads TGTGCCAGCAGCTTACACGGGACATTAATTGAAGCTTTCTTT. Translated: CASSLHGTLIEAFF.

The chain carries TRBV6-5 and TRBJ1-3; TRBD1 is a possible D gene (6 bases). In germline, CDR1 is MNHEY, CDR2 SVGAGI. This CDR3 contains 15 residues. The V end lost 4 bases, the J end lost 4 bases, and 14 bases lay between the germline ends. CDR3 sequence reads: CASSSYRASGNTIYF. CDR3 DNA sequence: TGTGCCAGCAGTTCGTACAGGGCGTCCGGAAACACCATATATTTT.

The V call is TRBV6-1, the J call TRBJ2-7, with D possibly matching TRBD1 (7 bases). CDR1 is MNHNS, CDR2 SASEGT, per germline. Trimming shortened V by 4 bases and J by 1 base, and 14 bases separated the two germline ends. The CDR3 runs to 15 residues. This chain's CDR3 is CASSALTGRSYEQYF. As DNA, the CDR3 is TGTGCCAGCAGTGCCTTGACAGGGAGGTCCTACGAGCAGTACTTC.

This chain connects TRBV28 to TRBJ1-2; the match to TRBD1 covers 9 bases. Trimming removed 6 bases from V and 7 bases from J; junction bases left unmatched: 6. The V gene's germline CDR1 is MDHEN and CDR2 SYDVKM. The CDR3 extends over 13 amino acids. DNA of the CDR3: TGTGCCAGCAGGACAGGGGGTGACTTTGGCTACACCTTC. It specifies CASRTGGDFGYTF.

The CDR3: CASSPGGGEVNTEAFF. The CDR3 coding sequence is TGTGCCAGCAGCCCGGGCGGGGGGGAAGTGAACACTGAAGCTTTCTTT. The chain employs TRBV7-2 and TRBJ1-1; the D gene is possibly TRBD1 (5 bases). Per the germline V gene, CDR1 is SGHTA and CDR2 is FQGNSA. Between the trimmed V and J ends, which lost 5 bases and 0 bases, there was a span of 16 bases. This CDR3 has 16 residues. The full variable domain, rest sourced from reference TRBV7-2 and TRBJ1-1, is GAGVSQSPSNKVTEKGKDVELRCDPISGHTALYWYRQSLGQGLEFLIYFQGNSAPDKSGLPSDRFSAERTGGSVSTLTIQRTQQEDSAVYLCASSPGGGEVNTEAFFGQGTRLTVV.

Remarks on this clone: Its ends do not fully match the called genes, so a read error is possible. The chain recombines TRBV7-2 with TRBJ2-7, with 7 bases lining up with TRBD2. Germline V gives CDR1 SGHTA, CDR2 FQGNSA. The CDR3 length is 18 residues. DNA of the CDR3: TGTGCCAGCGGCTTAGCTTGGGCAGGGACTACCAACTCCTACGAGCAGTACTTC. Protein: CASGLAWAGTTNSYEQYF.

This chain connects TRBV4-2 to TRBJ2-1; 8 nucleotides agree with TRBD2. The CDR3 runs 16 residues. V shed 0 bases and J 4 bases; nucleotides not matched to a gene: 5. Germline loops: CDR1 LGHNA, CDR2 YNFKEQ. CDR3 region: CASSQEERGLYNEQFF. DNA of the CDR3: TGTGCCAGCAGCCAAGAAGAGCGGGGGCTTTACAATGAGCAGTTCTTC.

The V call is TRBV10-3, the J call TRBJ2-7, with D possibly TRBD2 on 5 matching bases. The V end was cut by 3 bases, the J end by 1 base, with 10 bases between. The length of the CDR3 is 14 residues. Germline CDR1 is ENHRY and CDR2 is SYGVKD. CDR3 amino acids: CAISDERASYEQYF. The CDR3 DNA reads TGTGCCATCAGTGACGAGAGGGCGTCCTACGAGCAGTACTTC.

The V call is TRBV28, the J call TRBJ1-1; possible D gene TRBD1, 5 bases. The germline CDR1 and CDR2 sequences are MDHEN and SYDVKM. Trimming left V 6 bases short and J 4 bases short, with 18 bases between. CDR3 length equals 15 residues. The CDR3: CASSLNPKGATEAFF. The CDR3 region has the DNA TGTGCCAGCAGCCTTAACCCCAAAGGGGCCACTGAAGCTTTCTTT. Drawing the rest from reference TRBV28 and TRBJ1-1, the complete variable domain is DVKVTQSSRYLVKRTGEKVFLECVQDMDHENMFWYRQDPGLGLRLIYFSYDVKMKEKGDIPEGYSVSREKKERFSLILESASTNQTSMYLCASSLNPKGATEAFFGQGTRLTVV.

The rearrangement links TRBV5-6 to TRBJ2-1; no clear D. This CDR3 region has 13 residues. Trimming shortened V by 2 bases and J by 4 bases, and 7 bases separated the two germline ends. The germline V gene encodes CDR1 SGHDT and CDR2 YYEEEE. Here the CDR3 reads CASSLVAYNEQFF. The CDR3 DNA reads as TGTGCCAGCAGCTTAGTGGCATACAATGAGCAGTTCTTC.